This record covers a single TCR beta chain. Which antigen it targets is not known. The sample holds no much larger clone one base away, and base qualities are not on file. The data stem from a study of vaccination and CD4 T cells after COVID-19 (dated by TCRdb to 2021 to 2024). In terms of the full investigation: Convalescent patients had a positive SARS-CoV-2 result on nasal swab PCR, and of these patients, nine had mild disease and one had severe disease. In the convalescent cohort there were six males and four females, among whom were two Hispanic individuals, seven Caucasians, two Asians and one multiracial person. Post-vaccine blood samples were taken a median of about 72 days after the second vaccine dose, with a range of roughly 13 to 250 days. Post-COVID blood samples were collected from convalescent patients a median of around 100 days after diagnosis, with a range of roughly 30 to 161 days. Two doses of either the Pfizer-BioNTech BNT162b2 vaccine (n=8) or the Moderna mRNA-1273 vaccine (n=2) were administered to participants. Overlapping spike peptide pools from SARS-CoV-2 and from the common cold coronaviruses HCoV-NL63, HCoV-OC43 and HCoV-229E were used as culture stimuli. In around 9 COVID-19 convalescent patients and several infection-naive healthy vaccine recipients, researchers compared the spike-specific CD4+ TCR repertoire from before mRNA vaccination with the repertoire from after. Control cultures received a CEFX viral epitope pool as the positive control, an HIV-1 Nef peptide pool as the negative control, or no peptide.

Preparation of the library involved PCR. At the Johns Hopkins FTIC core, DNA from the cultured CD4+ T cells underwent TCR sequencing with the Oncomine TCR Beta short-read assay. The QIAamp micro DNA kit was used to extract genomic DNA from the cultured CD4+ T cells. Oncomine TCR Beta libraries made from cultured CD4+ T cells were pooled using unique dual indexes and sequenced on an Illumina iSeq 100. The authors' pipeline ran thus. Non-productive sequences were filtered out, and CDR3s that did not start with C, did not end with F or W, or were shorter than 7 amino acids were discarded. Antigen-specific clonotypes were identified using the MANAFEST web application through comparison of peptide-stimulated wells with reference and other culture wells. For a clone to be called positive, the clone needed an FDR below 0.05, an odds ratio above 5, and a productive frequency above 0.1% in at least two of three replicate wells. Cross-reactive clonotypes were defined as significantly expanded in both SARS-CoV-2 spike wells and at least one common cold coronavirus spike condition. Using R version 3.6.1, CDR3 homology was evaluated through Levenshtein distances (stringdist) along with unrooted phylogenetic trees (ape). The public reads were reanalyzed by TCRdb: fastp trimming at Q25, MiXCR alignment, in-frame beta chains only. Here each entry gathers all rows of one CDR3 protein and keeps the most common genes and DNA. The V and J calls here are based on TCRdb, not the publication. The sample table lists under 6,500 distinct CDR3 sequences, roughly 79% of them with a count of one. Clones ranked in the top ten supply approximately 18% of the sample.

Overall study results and their limits: The study included relatively few convalescent patients and did not analyze early timepoints after natural infection. In convalescent patients, a median around 84% of post-vaccine SARS-CoV-2-reactive clones were detected only after vaccination, and vaccine-specific priming was suggested by this finding. An increase in the median number of SARS-CoV-2-reactive clonotypes from 20 to 25 after infection to 35 to 40 after vaccination was observed, but the change was not found to be significant. In convalescent patients, nearly all vaccine-specific clones (304 of 307) were found to be mono-reactive for SARS-CoV-2 spike rather than cross-reactive with common cold coronaviruses.

What this sample's treatment or condition label stands for: roughly ten-day PBMC culture with coronavirus spike peptide pools or control peptides (ViraFEST assay). The ViraFEST assay was used in the study, in which antigen-specific T cells were expanded with peptide pools and expanded clonotypes were subsequently identified by TCR sequencing. Positive SARS-CoV-2 PCR tests in the convalescent patients dated from March to December 2020, before Alpha, Beta and Delta variants emerged in the United States. Each well held 2 million to 2.5 million PBMCs cultured with approximately 10 ug/ml peptide pools in IMDM containing approximately 4.8% human AB serum and about 10 IU/ml IL-2. On days 3 and 7, half of the culture medium was replaced with fresh IL-2-containing medium. CD4+ T cells were isolated after around ten days of culture through negative selection using the EasySep CD4+ T cell isolation kit. PBMCs were separated from whole blood using Ficoll-Paque Plus gradient centrifugation and then either used fresh or cryopreserved at -140C. Triplicate wells were generally used for each culture condition.

The cysteine opens and the phenylalanine closes a CDR3 of 16 amino acids. Only the CDR3 part of the read is kept: 48 bases, read in frame from the first base. The junction shows trimming of 4 bases on V and 3 bases on J, and the gene matches do not reach 8 bases of it. The germline V gene gives CDR1 as SGHNT and CDR2 as YENEEA. What was sequenced was CD4+ T cells from blood, cultured in vitro. The clonotype comes from a human donor who had recovered from COVID-19. This chain is built from TRBV11-3 and TRBJ2-1, with 8 junctional bases fitting TRBD2. In nucleotide form, the sequence is TGTGCCAGCAGCTACGAACGGGGGGGACTCTACAATGAGCAGTTCTTC. The resulting protein is CASSYERGGLYNEQFF.